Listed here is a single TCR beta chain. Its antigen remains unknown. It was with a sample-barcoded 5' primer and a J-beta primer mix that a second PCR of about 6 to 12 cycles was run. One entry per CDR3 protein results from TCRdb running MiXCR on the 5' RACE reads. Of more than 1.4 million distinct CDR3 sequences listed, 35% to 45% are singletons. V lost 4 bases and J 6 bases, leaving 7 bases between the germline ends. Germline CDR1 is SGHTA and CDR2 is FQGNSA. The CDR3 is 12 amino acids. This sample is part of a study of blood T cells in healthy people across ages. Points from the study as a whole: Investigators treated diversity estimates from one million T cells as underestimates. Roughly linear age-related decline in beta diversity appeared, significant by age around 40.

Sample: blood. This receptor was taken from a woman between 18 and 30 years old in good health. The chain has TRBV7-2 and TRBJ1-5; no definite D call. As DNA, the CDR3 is TGTGCCAGCAGCTCGTGGGGTCAGCCCCAGCATTTT. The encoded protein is CASSSWGQPQHF.